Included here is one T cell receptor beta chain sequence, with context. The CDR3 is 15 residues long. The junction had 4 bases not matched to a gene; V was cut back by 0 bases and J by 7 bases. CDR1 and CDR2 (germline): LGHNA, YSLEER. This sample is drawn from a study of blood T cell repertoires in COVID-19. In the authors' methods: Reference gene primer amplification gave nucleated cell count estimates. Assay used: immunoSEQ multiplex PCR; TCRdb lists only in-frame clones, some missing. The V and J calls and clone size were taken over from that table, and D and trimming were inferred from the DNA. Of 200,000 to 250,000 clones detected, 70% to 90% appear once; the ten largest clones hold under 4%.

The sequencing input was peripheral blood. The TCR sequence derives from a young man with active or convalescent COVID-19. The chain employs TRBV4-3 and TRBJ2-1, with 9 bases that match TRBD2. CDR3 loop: CASSQEGREGNEQFF. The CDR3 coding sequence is TGCGCCAGCAGCCAAGAGGGGCGGGAGGGGAATGAGCAGTTCTTC.